This is a list of T cell receptor beta chains from one sample in a study of T cell responses to AZD1222 COVID-19 vaccine. Assay: immunoSEQ multiplex PCR; the TCRdb copy retains only in-frame clones and omits some. The profile shows 200,000 or so clones, around 93% of them singletons. The material was peripheral blood, obtained on day 0 of AZD1222 vaccination. The receptors here all came from an adult in good health. The CDR3 runs from the conserved cysteine through the conserved F or W. The order of the fields is J gene, clone size, D gene, V gene, CDR3 DNA, CDR3 protein. D genes are given only for firm matches. Size is omitted from some rows. Given values are once, few, many or a class for expanded clones.

j_call: TRBJ1-1; clone_size: NA; d_call: NA; v_call: TRBV28; cdr3_nt: TGTGCCAGCAGTTTCGACACTGAAGCTTTCTTT; cdr3_aa: CASSFDTEAFF
j_call: TRBJ2-1; clone_size: NA; d_call: NA; v_call: TRBV7-6; cdr3_nt: TGTGCCAGCAGCGGGGTCAGCGGTCTCCTCGATGAGCAGTTCTTC; cdr3_aa: CASSGVSGLLDEQFF
j_call: TRBJ1-6; clone_size: few; d_call: TRBD1; v_call: TRBV5-4; cdr3_nt: TGTGCCAGCAGCTCGGGACAGGGGGCAAGGTCACCCCTCCACTTT; cdr3_aa: CASSSGQGARSPLHF
j_call: TRBJ1-2; clone_size: NA; d_call: NA; v_call: TRBV27; cdr3_nt: TGTGCCAGCAGTTCGGGCGGGGCGGGTGGCTACACCTTC; cdr3_aa: CASSSGGAGGYTF
j_call: TRBJ1-4; clone_size: NA; d_call: NA; v_call: TRBV28; cdr3_nt: TGTGCCAGCAGGACAGTTGCAACTAATGAAAAACTGTTTTTT; cdr3_aa: CASRTVATNEKLFF
j_call: TRBJ2-7; clone_size: few; d_call: NA; v_call: TRBV3-1/TRBV3-2; cdr3_nt: TGTGCCAGCAGCCCCAAAGGGGGAGTTGGGCAGTACTTC; cdr3_aa: CASSPKGGVGQYF
j_call: TRBJ2-3; clone_size: NA; d_call: NA; v_call: TRBV7-8; cdr3_nt: TGTGCCAGCAGCCCCCCCCACAGGGCGGACACAGATACGCAGTATTTT; cdr3_aa: CASSPPHRADTDTQYF
j_call: TRBJ2-2; clone_size: NA; d_call: NA; v_call: TRBV4-1; cdr3_nt: TGCGCCAGCAGCTTGGGCCCTGGCACCGGGGAGCTGTTTTTT; cdr3_aa: CASSLGPGTGELFF
j_call: TRBJ2-1; clone_size: NA; d_call: TRBD1; v_call: TRBV10-3; cdr3_nt: TGTGCCATCAAACCCGACAGGGGCAATGAGCAGTTCTTC; cdr3_aa: CAIKPDRGNEQFF
j_call: TRBJ1-5; clone_size: NA; d_call: TRBD1; v_call: TRBV28; cdr3_nt: TGTGCCAGCAGCCATTCGGGACAGGGCAATCAGCCCCAGCATTTT; cdr3_aa: CASSHSGQGNQPQHF
j_call: TRBJ1-5; clone_size: NA; d_call: NA; v_call: TRBV28; cdr3_nt: TGTGCCAGCAGAAGGACCCTCAATGCCAATCAGCCCCAGCATTTT; cdr3_aa: CASRRTLNANQPQHF
j_call: TRBJ2-2; clone_size: NA; d_call: NA; v_call: TRBV5-1; cdr3_nt: TGCGCCAGCAGACTAACCACCACTAGTACATACACCGGGGAGCTGTTTTTT; cdr3_aa: CASRLTTTSTYTGELFF
j_call: TRBJ2-7; clone_size: NA; d_call: TRBD2; v_call: TRBV2; cdr3_nt: TGTGCCAGCAATATAGCGGGAAGCGCCTACGAGCAGTACTTC; cdr3_aa: CASNIAGSAYEQYF
j_call: TRBJ1-2; clone_size: NA; d_call: NA; v_call: TRBV6-5; cdr3_nt: TGTGCCAGCAGTCTCGTACAGGGATTGGACGGCTACACCTTC; cdr3_aa: CASSLVQGLDGYTF
j_call: TRBJ2-7; clone_size: NA; d_call: TRBD2; v_call: TRBV9; cdr3_nt: TGTGCCAGCAGCGCGTCAGGGACTAGCGGCTACGAGCAGTACTTC; cdr3_aa: CASSASGTSGYEQYF
j_call: TRBJ1-5; clone_size: NA; d_call: NA; v_call: TRBV6-2/TRBV6-3; cdr3_nt: TGTGCCAGCACCCCGGCCCCATTTTCGGATCAGCCCCAGCATTTT; cdr3_aa: CASTPAPFSDQPQHF
j_call: TRBJ1-1; clone_size: NA; d_call: TRBD1; v_call: TRBV19; cdr3_nt: TGTGCCAGTAGCTCGGACAGGGCGGACACTGAAGCTTTCTTT; cdr3_aa: CASSSDRADTEAFF
j_call: TRBJ2-4; clone_size: NA; d_call: NA; v_call: TRBV18; cdr3_nt: TGTGCCAGCTCACCCAGGACAGAACTAGCCAAAAACATTCAGTACTTC; cdr3_aa: CASSPRTELAKNIQYF
j_call: TRBJ2-3; clone_size: NA; d_call: NA; v_call: TRBV9; cdr3_nt: TGTGCCAGCAGCCCGAAAGGGGGAGAGGGTACAGATACGCAGTATTTT; cdr3_aa: CASSPKGGEGTDTQYF
j_call: TRBJ2-7; clone_size: few; d_call: NA; v_call: TRBV9; cdr3_nt: TGTGCCAGCAGCGTAGCTCCCAACTACGAGCAGTACTTC; cdr3_aa: CASSVAPNYEQYF
j_call: TRBJ2-7; clone_size: NA; d_call: TRBD1; v_call: TRBV19; cdr3_nt: TGTGCCAGTAGTACAGGGACAGGCTACGAGCAGTACTTC; cdr3_aa: CASSTGTGYEQYF
j_call: TRBJ2-1; clone_size: once; d_call: TRBD2; v_call: TRBV27; cdr3_nt: TGTGCCAGCAGACCCGAGGGAGGGACTAGCTCCCTGTATGAGCAGTTCTTC; cdr3_aa: CASRPEGGTSSLYEQFF
j_call: TRBJ2-7; clone_size: NA; d_call: NA; v_call: TRBV18; cdr3_nt: TGTGCCAGCTCACCACTCTCCGGGGACTACGAGCAGTACTTC; cdr3_aa: CASSPLSGDYEQYF
j_call: TRBJ1-1; clone_size: NA; d_call: TRBD1; v_call: TRBV6-5; cdr3_nt: TGTGCCAGCAGTTACTCGAGGCAGGGGGACACTGAAGCTTTCTTT; cdr3_aa: CASSYSRQGDTEAFF
j_call: TRBJ1-2; clone_size: NA; d_call: NA; v_call: TRBV29-1; cdr3_nt: TGCAGCGCCTCAAATGGGAGATATGGCTACACCTTC; cdr3_aa: CSASNGRYGYTF
j_call: TRBJ1-3; clone_size: NA; d_call: NA; v_call: TRBV27; cdr3_nt: TGTGCCAGCAGTTCGGGGGTTGGAAACACCATATATTTT; cdr3_aa: CASSSGVGNTIYF
j_call: TRBJ2-1; clone_size: NA; d_call: TRBD2; v_call: TRBV4-1; cdr3_nt: TGCGCCAGCAGCCAGGAATATAGCGGGAGGTTTTACAATGAGCAGTTCTTC; cdr3_aa: CASSQEYSGRFYNEQFF
j_call: TRBJ1-2; clone_size: NA; d_call: NA; v_call: TRBV28; cdr3_nt: TGTGCCAGCAAGTGGGTGCGGACCTATGGCTACACCTTC; cdr3_aa: CASKWVRTYGYTF
j_call: TRBJ1-2; clone_size: few; d_call: NA; v_call: TRBV6-1; cdr3_nt: TGTGCCAGCAGTGAACAGCACAACTATGGCTACACCTTC; cdr3_aa: CASSEQHNYGYTF
j_call: TRBJ1-1; clone_size: NA; d_call: NA; v_call: TRBV28; cdr3_nt: TGTGCCAGCAGTTTAGGGGAGGGTGGCGCGAACACTGAAGCTTTCTTT; cdr3_aa: CASSLGEGGANTEAFF
j_call: TRBJ2-1; clone_size: NA; d_call: NA; v_call: TRBV3-1/TRBV3-2; cdr3_nt: TGTGCCAGCAGCCAAGATCTAGGGTGGGAGAGCTCAAATGAGCAGTTCTTC; cdr3_aa: CASSQDLGWESSNEQFF
j_call: TRBJ1-1; clone_size: NA; d_call: NA; v_call: TRBV5-4; cdr3_nt: TGTGCCAGCAGCTTGCAGGGATGGACTGAAGCTTTCTTT; cdr3_aa: CASSLQGWTEAFF
j_call: TRBJ2-7; clone_size: NA; d_call: NA; v_call: TRBV12-3/TRBV12-4; cdr3_nt: TGTGCCAGCAGTTTAGGGGTGAGCGAGCAGTACTTC; cdr3_aa: CASSLGVSEQYF
j_call: TRBJ2-1; clone_size: NA; d_call: TRBD1; v_call: TRBV19; cdr3_nt: TGTGCCAGTAGTACCATTTCCGGGACAGGGCGGCGGGCTGAGCAGTTCTTC; cdr3_aa: CASSTISGTGRRAEQFF
j_call: TRBJ2-3; clone_size: NA; d_call: TRBD2; v_call: TRBV10-3; cdr3_nt: TGTGCCATCAGTGAGGGGCGGGAGGGCCGAGATACGCAGTATTTT; cdr3_aa: CAISEGREGRDTQYF